This T cell receptor (beta chain) was captured in a study of control samples from healthy donors and cancer patients. V gave up 3 bases and J gave up 7 bases, with 9 bases separating them. Germline CDR1 is MDHEN and CDR2 is SYDVKM. The CDR3 is 12 residues long. Generated by immunoSEQ multiplex PCR, the TCRdb table keeps only in-frame clones and is missing some. The repertoire consists of tens of thousands of clones, with over 80% occurring once and the leading ten covering roughly a fifth. The sample taken for sequencing was blood. This clonotype was obtained from a man aged 25 to 45 in good health. V is TRBV28 and J is TRBJ1-2, with D unresolved. The CDR3 loop reads CASSLLPGGYTF. The DNA for the CDR3 is TGTGCCAGCAGTTTGTTACCTGGTGGCTACACCTTC.